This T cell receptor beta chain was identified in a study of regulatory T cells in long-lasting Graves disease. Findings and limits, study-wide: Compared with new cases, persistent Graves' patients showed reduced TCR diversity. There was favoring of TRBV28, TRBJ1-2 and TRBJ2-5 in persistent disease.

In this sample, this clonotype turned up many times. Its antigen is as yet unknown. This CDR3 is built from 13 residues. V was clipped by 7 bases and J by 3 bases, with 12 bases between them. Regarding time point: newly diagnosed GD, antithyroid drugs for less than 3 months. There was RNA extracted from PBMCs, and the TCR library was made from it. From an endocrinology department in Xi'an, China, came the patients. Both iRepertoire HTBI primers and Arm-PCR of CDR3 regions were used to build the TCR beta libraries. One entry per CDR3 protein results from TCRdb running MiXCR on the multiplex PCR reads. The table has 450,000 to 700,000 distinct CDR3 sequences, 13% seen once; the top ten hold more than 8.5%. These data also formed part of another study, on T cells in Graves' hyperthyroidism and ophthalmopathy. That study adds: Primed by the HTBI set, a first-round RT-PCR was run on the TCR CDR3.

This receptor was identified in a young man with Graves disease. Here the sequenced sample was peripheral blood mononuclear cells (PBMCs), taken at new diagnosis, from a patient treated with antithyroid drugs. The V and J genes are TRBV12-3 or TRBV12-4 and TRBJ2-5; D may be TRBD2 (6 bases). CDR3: CASTSGGEETQYF. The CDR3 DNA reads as TGTGCCAGCACCTCGGGCGGGGAAGAGACCCAGTACTTC.